One and the same sample provided the 23 T cell receptor beta chains below, sequenced in a study of early T cells in non-severe SARS-CoV-2 infection. TCRdb independently ran MiXCR on the 5' RACE reads; one entry per CDR3 protein. The sample holds 69,000 or so distinct CDR3 sequences, roughly an eighth seen once. The specimen was whole blood. Receptors originate from an adult who was a healthcare worker with PCR-confirmed SARS-CoV-2 infection or an uninfected control (not recorded which).

This chain uses TRBV4-3 with TRBJ2-2; 16 bases are shared with TRBD2. The CDR3 runs 16 residues. The junction had 1 base not matched to a gene; V was cut back by 3 bases and J by 6 bases. CDR1 is LGHNA, CDR2 YSLEER, per germline. The CDR3 loop is CASSQGTSGRAGELFF. The CDR3 coding sequence is TGCGCCAGCAGCCAGGGGACTAGCGGGAGGGCCGGGGAGCTGTTTTTT.

This clonotype has just a few counts. J is TRBJ1-2 and V is TRBV12-3 or TRBV12-4; 7 nucleotides align to TRBD1. V lost 6 bases and J lost 2; bases outside the gene matches: 9. There are 15 residues in the CDR3. CDR3 amino acids: CASSRRDRDNYGYTF. CDR3 sequence (DNA): TGTGCCAGCAGCCGACGCGACAGGGACAACTATGGCTACACCTTC.

This clonotype was observed many times. The V and J genes are TRBV7-3 and TRBJ2-2; maybe TRBD1 (5 bases). This CDR3 has 13 amino acids. Germline V gene sequence: CDR1 SGHTA, CDR2 FQGTGA. Trimming left V 6 bases short and J 5 bases short, with 10 bases between. The CDR3 loop is CASSGARTGELFF. The CDR3 nucleotides are TGTGCCAGCAGTGGGGCGAGGACCGGGGAGCTGTTTTTT.

This clonotype was detected many times. The J gene is TRBJ2-3, the V gene TRBV7-9; weak D call: TRBD1 (5 bases). CDR1 SEHNR and CDR2 FQNEAQ come from the germline V gene (reference sequence). The CDR3 length is 17 residues. Trimming removed 1 base from V and 4 bases from J, with 18 bases in between. CDR3 sequence: CASSLGPLPRVADTQYF. The CDR3 nucleotides read TGTGCCAGCAGCTTAGGGCCACTACCCAGGGTGGCAGATACGCAGTATTTT.

As concerns this clonotype: A clone one base away is much larger, so this may be a read error. The V call is TRBV6-5, the J call TRBJ2-7; no clear D. The CDR3 runs to 12 residues. Trimming took 7 bases from V and 5 from J, leaving 12 bases between them. Germline assignment: CDR1 MNHEY and CDR2 SVGAGI. The CDR3: CASKQSPNEQYF. CDR3 coding DNA: TGTGCCAGCAAACAGTCCCCTAACGAGCAGTACTTC.

This clonotype was detected a few times. The CDR3 loop is CASSQATGQYNSPLHF. CDR3 coding DNA: TGCGCCAGCAGCCAAGCCACAGGACAGTATAATTCACCCCTCCACTTT. This chain links TRBV4-1 with TRBJ1-6, with D possibly matching TRBD1 (6 bases). The V end was cut by 1 base, the J end by 4 bases, with 11 bases between. This CDR3 region has 16 residues. The germline CDR1 and CDR2 sequences are MGHRA and YSYEKL.

The CDR3 nucleotides read TGTGCCAGCAGCGTAGAGGGTATCCTTAACTATGGCTACACCTTC. The encoded protein is CASSVEGILNYGYTF. V is TRBV9 and J is TRBJ1-2; D gene unclear. There are 15 residues in the CDR3. CDR1 and CDR2 from the germline V gene are SGDLS and YYNGEE. The germline V and J ends were trimmed by 0 bases and 1 base, with 10 bases remaining between them.

This clonotype turned up a few times. The chain carries TRBV4-1 and TRBJ2-7; D not resolved. CDR1 and CDR2 (germline): MGHRA, YSYEKL. Trimming stripped 1 base from V and 7 bases from J, with 8 bases between. The CDR3 runs to 12 residues. The CDR3 nucleotides read TGCGCCAGCAGCCAAGGAGGTTGGGAGCAGTACTTC. This translates into CASSQGGWEQYF.

This clonotype was detected only a few times. The V and J genes are TRBV3-1 and TRBJ2-1, with D possibly TRBD2 on 7 matching bases. The CDR3 length is 16 residues. V lost 1 base to trimming and J lost 8 bases, with 18 bases between them. CDR1 LGHDT and CDR2 YNNKEL come from the germline V gene (reference sequence). CDR3: CASSQARGGPSDEQFF. The CDR3 nucleotides read TGTGCCAGCAGCCAAGCTAGGGGGGGCCCTTCTGATGAGCAGTTCTTC.

This clonotype was observed many times. The chain uses TRBV6-5 and TRBJ2-5, with D perhaps TRBD2 (7 bases). The germline V gene has CDR1 MNHEY and CDR2 SVGAGI. The CDR3 extends over 15 amino acids. Trimming shortened V by 3 bases and J by 5 bases, and 16 bases separated the two germline ends. The CDR3 spells CASSYRGGAVETQYF. The CDR3 DNA reads TGTGCCAGCAGTTATAGGGGGGGGGCCGTTGAGACCCAGTACTTC.

The chain employs TRBV6-2 or TRBV6-3 and TRBJ1-2, with D hard to call. Germline values: CDR1 MNHEY, CDR2 SVGEGT. Trimming removed 7 bases at V and 8 bases at J, with 35 bases between. The CDR3 totals 19 residues. The CDR3 region is CASILSPPQRGSLTHGYTF. The CDR3 region has the DNA TGTGCCAGCATTCTCAGTCCCCCCCAGCGAGGAAGCCTTACACACGGCTACACCTTC.

This clonotype appeared a few times. The chain uses TRBV23-1 and TRBJ1-2; 7 bases agree with TRBD1. TRBV23-1 is known as an ORF, though its function is uncertain. Trimming cost V 4 bases and J 3 bases; bases outside gene matches: 14. CDR3 size: 17 residues. DNA of the CDR3: TGCGCCAGCAGTCGCAACCAACAATCCGACAGGGACTATGGCTACACCTTC. This gives the protein CASSRNQQSDRDYGYTF.

J is TRBJ1-1 and V is TRBV6-2 or TRBV6-3, with D hard to call. The V end was cut by 2 bases, the J end by 7 bases, with 5 bases between. The germline V gene has CDR1 MNHEY and CDR2 SVGEGT. The CDR3 is 11 amino acids. The CDR3 nucleotides are TGTGCCAGCAGTTACGGGGTTGAAGCTTTCTTT. It is translated as CASSYGVEAFF.

V and J are TRBV29-1 and TRBJ2-7; no reliable D call. The length of the CDR3 is 12 residues. V lost 1 base and J 4 bases, leaving 8 bases between the germline ends. CDR1 is SQVTM, CDR2 ANQGSEA, per germline. The CDR3 loop is CSVEGPGYEQYF. Here the CDR3 DNA reads TGCAGCGTTGAAGGGCCCGGGTACGAGCAGTACTTC.

The chain joins TRBV7-2 to TRBJ2-1; either TRBD1 or TRBD2 may supply D (5 bases each). Per the germline V gene, CDR1 is SGHTA and CDR2 is FQGNSA. The CDR3 is made up of 16 amino acids. Trimming removed 4 bases from V and 2 bases from J, with 15 bases in between. In DNA form, the CDR3 reads TGTGCCAGCAGCTCTCGTCCGGGACCCCCCTACAATGAGCAGTTCTTC. Encoded protein: CASSSRPGPPYNEQFF.

This clonotype was seen at least ten times. The chain uses TRBV7-8 and TRBJ2-5; D may correspond to TRBD1 or TRBD2 (5 bases each). Trimming removed 5 bases at V and 5 bases at J, with 27 bases between. CDR3 length equals 18 residues. CDR1 and CDR2 (germline): SGHVS, FQNEAQ. CDR3 nucleotides: TGTGCCAGCAGCCCCCCGGGGCCGACACCCCGACGAGGGGAGACCCAGTACTTC. It codes for CASSPPGPTPRRGETQYF.

This clonotype was observed many times. V is TRBV11-1 and J is TRBJ2-5; maybe TRBD2 (6 bases). Germline CDR1 SGHAT, CDR2 FQDESV (reference sequence). The CDR3 has 13 amino acids. V lost 3 bases and J lost 2, with 7 bases in between. This CDR3 is CASSLDYQETQYF. CDR3 nucleotide sequence: TGTGCCAGCAGCTTGGACTATCAAGAGACCCAGTACTTC.

This clonotype was seen many times. J is TRBJ2-7 and V is TRBV2, with D perhaps matching TRBD1 (5 bases). The germline gives CDR1 SNHLY, CDR2 FYNNEI. This CDR3 spans 15 amino acids. V was trimmed by 2 bases and J by 0 bases, leaving 11 bases between them. The CDR3 loop reads CASSEFRQSSYEQYF. CDR3 sequence (DNA): TGTGCCAGCAGTGAATTCCGACAGAGCTCCTACGAGCAGTACTTC.

This clonotype was detected only a few times. V and J are TRBV7-6 and TRBJ2-1; no reliable D call. The CDR3 consists of 13 residues. Trimming stripped 5 bases from V and 11 bases from J, with 16 bases between. The V gene's germline CDR1 is SGHVS and CDR2 FNYEAQ. The CDR3 loop reads CASSPPGPSKQFF. CDR3 nucleotide sequence: TGTGCCAGCAGCCCTCCCGGACCCTCTAAGCAGTTCTTC.

This clonotype was found a few times. This chain uses TRBV2 with TRBJ1-1; D not certain. V was pared by 8 bases and J by 1 base, with 11 bases between. CDR3 length: 13 amino acids. Germline CDR1 is SNHLY and CDR2 is FYNNEI. DNA for the CDR3: TGTGCCAGCCTCTTGGCAGGGAACACTGAAGCTTTCTTT. Translating gives CASLLAGNTEAFF.

Here the CDR3 reads CASGQTSGGTDTQYF. The CDR3 DNA reads as TGTGCCAGCGGACAGACTAGCGGGGGAACAGATACGCAGTATTTT. The V gene is TRBV6-2 or TRBV6-3, the J gene TRBJ2-3; 12 nucleotides line up with TRBD2. The CDR3 covers 15 residues. Germline CDR1 reads MNHEY; CDR2 reads SVGEGT. The junction had 6 bases not matched to a gene; V was cut back by 8 bases and J by 3 bases.

This clonotype was observed a handful of times. This chain joins TRBV29-1 and TRBJ2-2; no reliable D call. Trimming left V 4 bases short and J 5 bases short, with 14 bases between. This CDR3 spans 14 amino acids. Per germline, CDR1 SQVTM and CDR2 ANQGSEA. The CDR3 sequence is CSVALGPGTGELFF. The CDR3 bases are TGCAGCGTTGCTCTCGGGCCTGGAACCGGGGAGCTGTTTTTT.

There are a few counts of this clonotype. The V gene is TRBV15, the J gene TRBJ2-1; 10 nucleotides agree with TRBD2. Germline CDR1 is LNHNV and CDR2 is YYDKDF (reference sequence). The CDR3 consists of 15 residues. V lost 3 bases and J lost 9; bases outside the gene matches: 8. CDR3 DNA sequence: TGTGCCACCAGCAGTGACGGACTAGCGGTCGGTGAGCAGTTCTTC. Its protein product is CATSSDGLAVGEQFF.